This TCR beta chain was obtained from a study of T cell responses to AZD1222 COVID-19 vaccine. Notes on the study in general: Only a handful of people who got AZD1222 tested seropositive at baseline.

For this clone: Its antigen is as yet unknown.

The CDR3 is 17 residues long. Germline V gene sequence: CDR1 SGHRS, CDR2 YFSETQ. Trimming took 5 bases from V and 3 from J, leaving 21 bases between them. Libraries were prepared by immunoSEQ multiplex PCR; TCRdb keeps only in-frame clonotypes and omits some of them. The sample lists approximately 130,000 clones; about nine tenths were seen once. This sample comprised peripheral blood, obtained on day 0 of AZD1222 vaccination. The chain recombines TRBV5-1 with TRBJ2-1; the D gene could be TRBD1 or TRBD2 (5 bases each). The TCR was taken from an adult in good health. CDR3 DNA: TGCGCCAGCAGGTCCGCTCCGGGACCTCCGGACTACAATGAGCAGTTCTTC. Its translation is CASRSAPGPPDYNEQFF.